This entry is about one T cell receptor beta chain. These data belong to a study of T cells expressing NK-cell markers. TCRdb re-called the 5' RACE reads and gives one entry per CDR3 protein, without DNA. The ten most abundant clones cover roughly a tenth of a sample with some 390,000 distinct CDR3 sequences. The CDR3 runs 18 residues. In germline, CDR1 is SGHVS, CDR2 FNYEAQ. The receptor was isolated from a woman aged 45-60 years in good health. Sequences were obtained from blood T cells: a sorted CD56 or NKG2C T cell subset, CD4+ or CD8+ T cells, or bulk PBMC T cells (not recorded which). The chain joins TRBV7-6 to TRBJ2-6; the TCRdb call, TRBD1, lacks DNA for checking. CDR3 sequence reads: CASSLTLIQGTGANVLTF.